This passage covers 32 T cell receptor beta chains from one sample sequenced in a study of cytomegalovirus exposure and HLA in healthy donors. It was with 60 Vbeta and 13 Jbeta primers that the PCR ran. Libraries were prepared by immunoSEQ multiplex PCR; TCRdb keeps only in-frame clonotypes and omits some of them. Of 150,000 to 200,000 clones listed, around 87% are singletons. What was sequenced was PBMCs. The receptor source for this set is a woman aged 18-29 years in good health and CMV-seronegative.

This clone was seen repeatedly, ten times or more. The chain carries TRBV5-1 and TRBJ2-1; 10 nucleotides line up with TRBD2. CDR3 length: 19 amino acids. Germline CDR1 is SGHRS and CDR2 is YFSETQ. Trimming at V came to 3 bases and at J to 0 bases, leaving 12 bases not matched to a gene. The CDR3 is CASSSLTGTSVISYNEQFF. CDR3 sequence (DNA): TGCGCCAGCAGCTCGTTAACCGGGACTAGCGTTATCTCCTACAATGAGCAGTTCTTC.

The chain links TRBV10-3 to TRBJ1-6; D is undetermined. The V end lost 7 bases, the J end lost 3 bases, and 13 bases lay between the germline ends. Germline lookup yields CDR1 ENHRY and CDR2 SYGVKD. The CDR3 loop spans 15 amino acids. DNA of the CDR3: TGTGCCATCACTCACCCGGTTCTCTATAATTCACCCCTCCACTTT. Its translation is CAITHPVLYNSPLHF.

The gene calls are TRBV5-1 and TRBJ2-1; 13 bases fit TRBD2. The CDR3 totals 18 residues. The J segment lost 0 bases and the V segment lost 4 bases, leaving 7 bases of the junction unmatched. Germline V lookup: CDR1 SGHRS, CDR2 YFSETQ. The CDR3 reads CASSRTSGRGNSYNEQFF. As DNA, the CDR3 is TGCGCCAGCAGCCGGACTAGCGGGAGAGGTAACTCCTACAATGAGCAGTTCTTC.

This clone has more than one count but fewer than ten. This chain uses TRBV6-4 with TRBJ1-1; D remains ambiguous. The germline gives CDR1 MRHNA, CDR2 SNTAGT. The CDR3 totals 13 residues. Trimming shortened V by 8 bases and J by 6 bases, and 16 bases separated the two germline ends. CDR3 amino acids: CASRGGIFSEAFF. The CDR3 coding sequence is TGTGCCAGCCGCGGTGGAATTTTTTCTGAAGCTTTCTTT.

The V call is TRBV9, the J call TRBJ2-7, with 10 bases lining up with TRBD1. Trimming removed 0 bases from V and 5 bases from J; junction bases left unmatched: 8. Germline CDR1 is SGDLS and CDR2 is YYNGEE. The CDR3 runs to 16 residues. CDR3 amino acids: CASSVEGGTGVDEQYF. CDR3 coding DNA: TGTGCCAGCAGCGTAGAGGGCGGGACAGGGGTTGACGAGCAGTACTTC.

CDR3 sequence reads: CASSPASSSTDTQYF. CDR3 in DNA: TGTGCCAGCTCACCCGCTAGCAGCAGCACAGATACGCAGTATTTT. The chain links TRBV18 to TRBJ2-3, with a possible D match to TRBD2 (5 bases). This CDR3 is built from 15 residues. In germline, CDR1 is KGHSH, CDR2 LQKENI. Between the trimmed V and J ends, which lost 3 bases and 0 bases, there was a span of 10 bases.

The chain employs TRBV28 and TRBJ1-5; TRBD1 aligns across 8 bases. The length of the CDR3 is 15 residues. Unmatched junction bases numbered 6, after V lost 6 bases and J lost 2 bases. Germline V gives CDR1 MDHEN, CDR2 SYDVKM. CDR3 sequence reads: CASSTGGGGNQPQHF. CDR3 DNA sequence: TGTGCCAGCAGCACAGGGGGTGGAGGCAATCAGCCCCAGCATTTT. The full variable domain, with the rest looked up from reference TRBV28 and TRBJ1-5, is DVKVTQSSRYLVKRTGEKVFLECVQDMDHENMFWYRQDPGLGLRLIYFSYDVKMKEKGDIPEGYSVSREKKERFSLILESASTNQTSMYLCASSTGGGGNQPQHFGDGTRLSIL.

The chain is built from TRBV25-1 and TRBJ2-5, with 7 bases identical to TRBD2. V shed 3 bases and J 4 bases; nucleotides not matched to a gene: 5. CDR3 length: 14 residues. Germline CDR1 reads MGHDK; CDR2 reads SYGVNS. The chain's CDR3 is CASSEFGGGETQYF. The CDR3 DNA sequence: TGTGCCAGCAGTGAGTTTGGGGGGGGAGAGACCCAGTACTTC.

The chain combines TRBV28 with TRBJ2-5, with a possible D match to TRBD2 (7 bases). The CDR3 is 14 amino acids. Germline lookup yields CDR1 MDHEN and CDR2 SYDVKM. V dropped 2 bases and J dropped 1 base, with 8 bases sitting between them. CDR3 nucleotide sequence: TGTGCCAGCAGTTTAGGGGGGGCCCAAGAGACCCAGTACTTC. This codes for CASSLGGAQETQYF.

The chain links TRBV7-6 to TRBJ2-3, with 7 bases aligning to TRBD2. Trimming took 4 bases from V and 6 from J; bases not matched to a gene: 7. The CDR3 sequence is 14 residues long. Germline values: CDR1 SGHVS, CDR2 FNYEAQ. For the CDR3, the DNA is TGTGCCAGCAGCTGGGGCGGGAGTGGGGATACGCAGTATTTT. Protein product: CASSWGGSGDTQYF.

The chain carries TRBV29-1 and TRBJ2-7; 7 bases are a match to TRBD2. Germline trimming cut 5 bases from V and 1 base from J; bases unmatched to any gene: 8. This CDR3 is 14 amino acids long. Germline V gene lookup returns CDR1 SQVTM and CDR2 ANQGSEA. The CDR3 spells CSVRTSVGSYEQYF. The CDR3 DNA sequence: TGCAGCGTTAGAACTAGCGTGGGTTCCTACGAGCAGTACTTC.

This chain joins TRBV30 and TRBJ1-5; TRBD1 is a possible D gene (6 bases). The CDR3 has 14 residues. Germline V lookup: CDR1 GTSNPN, CDR2 SVGIG (reference sequence). The V end was cut by 2 bases, the J end by 6 bases, with 14 bases between. The CDR3 region is CAWSPPGRGQPQHF. The CDR3 DNA follows: TGTGCCTGGAGTCCCCCGGGCAGGGGTCAGCCCCAGCATTTT.

The chain links TRBV30 to TRBJ1-6, with 8 bases lining up with TRBD1. CDR1 is GTSNPN and CDR2 is SVGIG in the germline V gene (reference sequence). This CDR3 spans 13 amino acids. The V segment lost 5 bases and the J segment 6 bases; nucleotides outside the gene matches: 3. The CDR3 nucleotides are TGTGCCTGGGGCAGGGGGCTTAATTCACCCCTCCACTTT. This sequence encodes CAWGRGLNSPLHF.

The rearrangement links TRBV5-4 to TRBJ2-7; TRBD2 matches at 7 bases. The trim removed 4 bases at V and 6 bases at J, leaving 10 bases unmatched. CDR1 is SGHNT and CDR2 is YYREEE in the germline V gene (reference sequence). The CDR3 extends over 14 amino acids. CDR3 residues: CASSLGGGLGEQYF. The CDR3 region has the DNA TGTGCCAGCAGCCTGGGGGGAGGGTTGGGCGAGCAGTACTTC.

The V gene is TRBV10-1, the J gene TRBJ2-7, with 9 bases fitting TRBD1. This CDR3 is built from 17 residues. Germline V gives CDR1 WNHNN, CDR2 SYGVQD (reference sequence). Trimming removed 0 bases from V and 5 bases from J; junction bases left unmatched: 11. Written as DNA, the CDR3 is TGCGCCAGCAGTGAGTCGAATATGGGACAGGGTGCCCACGAGCAGTACTTC. Translation: CASSESNMGQGAHEQYF.

This sequence joins TRBV7-6 and TRBJ2-5; 7 bases align to TRBD1. Germline V CDR1 and CDR2: SGHVS, FNYEAQ. The ends lost 1 base at V and 5 bases at J; junction bases unmatched: 13. The CDR3 is made up of 17 amino acids. The CDR3 coding sequence is TGTGCCAGCAGCTTAGGATTCGGAAGGGGGCTGGGGGAGACCCAGTACTTC. Its translation is CASSLGFGRGLGETQYF.

The chain is built from TRBV6-5 and TRBJ2-2, with TRBD2 as a possible D gene (5 bases). The germline V and J ends were trimmed by 6 bases and 6 bases, with 8 bases remaining between them. From germline, CDR1 is MNHEY and CDR2 SVGAGI. This CDR3 contains 12 residues. The CDR3 region has the DNA TGTGCCAGCAGCGGGATCCCCGGGGAGCTGTTTTTT. It specifies CASSGIPGELFF.

The V and J genes are TRBV4-1 and TRBJ2-1, with 11 bases lining up with TRBD1. Germline trimming cut 3 bases from V and 8 bases from J; bases unmatched to any gene: 9. CDR3 length equals 16 residues. The V gene's germline CDR1 is MGHRA and CDR2 YSYEKL. CDR3 loop: CASSQGPGQGVDEQFF. In DNA form, the CDR3 reads TGCGCCAGCAGCCAGGGCCCGGGACAGGGGGTTGATGAGCAGTTCTTC.

The rearrangement uses TRBV7-2 and TRBJ2-1; D is ambiguous. The CDR3 has 14 amino acids. Trimming shortened V by 1 base and J by 7 bases, and 11 bases separated the two germline ends. Per germline, CDR1 SGHTA and CDR2 FQGNSA. CDR3 sequence reads: CASSLDPARNEQFF. The DNA of the CDR3 is TGTGCCAGCAGCTTAGACCCCGCTAGGAATGAGCAGTTCTTC.

The chain recombines TRBV19 with TRBJ1-5, with a possible D match to TRBD1 (5 bases). Germline V gene data show CDR1 as LNHDA and CDR2 as SQIVND (reference sequence). Trimming left V 1 base short and J 0 bases short, with 7 bases between. This CDR3 is built from 15 residues. The CDR3 here is CASSIGQISNQPQHF. The CDR3 DNA reads TGTGCCAGTAGTATAGGACAGATTAGCAATCAGCCCCAGCATTTT.

The chain is built from TRBV7-2 and TRBJ2-5; D might be TRBD1 (6 bases). The V end was cut by 1 base, the J end by 4 bases, with 7 bases between. Germline V gene data show CDR1 as SGHTA and CDR2 as FQGNSA. CDR3 length: 13 amino acids. CDR3: CASSLEGGETQYF. The CDR3, as DNA: TGTGCCAGCAGCTTAGAAGGGGGAGAGACCCAGTACTTC.

The chain recombines TRBV6-5 with TRBJ2-3; 7 bases align to TRBD2. The ends lost 8 bases at V and 1 base at J; junction bases unmatched: 0. Germline V gives CDR1 MNHEY, CDR2 SVGAGI. The CDR3 is 12 amino acids. CDR3 in DNA: TGTGCCAGCGGGAGGGGCACAGATACGCAGTATTTT. This sequence encodes CASGRGTDTQYF.

The V and J genes are TRBV7-2 and TRBJ2-7; TRBD1 agrees at 9 bases. Germline loops: CDR1 SGHTA, CDR2 FQGNSA. The CDR3 consists of 14 residues. With V trimmed by 3 bases and J by 7 bases, 7 bases remained unmatched. The CDR3 DNA is TGTGCCAGCAGCTTCATGACAGGGGGGCAAGAGCAGTACTTC. Translated, it gives CASSFMTGGQEQYF. The variable domain in full, completed from reference TRBV7-2 and TRBJ2-7, reads GAGVSQSPSNKVTEKGKDVELRCDPISGHTALYWYRQSLGQGLEFLIYFQGNSAPDKSGLPSDRFSAERTGGSVSTLTIQRTQQEDSAVYLCASSFMTGGQEQYFGPGTRLTVT.

The V and J genes are TRBV5-5 and TRBJ1-1; 11 bases agree with TRBD1. After removal of 1 base from V and 0 bases from J, the junction contained 8 bases not matched to a gene. This CDR3 region has 18 residues. Germline V lookup: CDR1 SGHKS, CDR2 YYEKEE (reference sequence). CDR3 bases: TGTGCCAGCAGCTTGATCCCCGGGACAGGGGGAATGAACACTGAAGCTTTCTTT. Amino acids: CASSLIPGTGGMNTEAFF.

The genes are TRBV15 and TRBJ2-4, with a weak D call TRBD2 (5 bases). Trimming took off 1 base at V and 6 bases at J, with 10 bases between the two ends. The CDR3 consists of 14 residues. Germline V gene lookup returns CDR1 LNHNV and CDR2 YYDKDF (reference sequence). CDR3 nucleotides: TGTGCCACCAGCAGAGGGTTCGGAGGAAACATTCAGTACTTC. This codes for CATSRGFGGNIQYF.

In its sample, this clone was seen a few times. The CDR3 loop is CASSLASRANTEAFF. In DNA form, the CDR3 reads TGTGCCAGCAGCTTAGCGTCCAGGGCGAACACTGAAGCTTTCTTT. This chain uses TRBV7-2 with TRBJ1-1, with a possible D match to TRBD1 (5 bases). The V and J ends lost 0 bases and 1 base respectively, with 9 bases between them. Germline CDR1 is SGHTA and CDR2 is FQGNSA. This CDR3 is built from 15 residues.

The chain recombines TRBV2 with TRBJ1-2; 7 bases agree with TRBD1. The J segment lost 7 bases and the V segment lost 6 bases, leaving 11 bases of the junction unmatched. This CDR3 is built from 14 residues. CDR1 and CDR2 (germline): SNHLY, FYNNEI. The CDR3 DNA reads as TGTGCCAGCAGGGAGTCAAAGACAGGGTGTGGCTACACCTTC. Translating it yields CASRESKTGCGYTF.

The CDR3 spells CSVVEGSTEAFF. CDR3 nucleotide sequence: TGCAGCGTTGTGGAGGGAAGCACTGAAGCTTTCTTT. The J gene is TRBJ1-1, the V gene TRBV29-1; D is unclear. Trimming took 4 bases from V and 4 from J, leaving 10 bases between them. CDR1 SQVTM and CDR2 ANQGSEA come from the germline V gene. The CDR3 totals 12 residues.

This chain connects TRBV6-1 to TRBJ2-1; TRBD2 matches at 11 bases. The germline V gene encodes CDR1 MNHNS and CDR2 SASEGT. The CDR3 length is 16 residues. After removal of 0 bases from V and 7 bases from J, the junction contained 5 bases not matched to a gene. CDR3 region: CASSEAGTSGRNEQFF. CDR3 nucleotide sequence: TGTGCCAGCAGTGAAGCGGGAACTAGCGGGAGAAATGAGCAGTTCTTC.

This clone was picked up one time. V usage is TRBV19 and J usage is TRBJ2-1; D is unclear. This CDR3 has 14 residues. Germline CDR1 and CDR2: LNHDA and SQIVND (reference sequence). The ends were cut back, 5 bases at V and 4 bases at J, with 12 bases in the middle. The CDR3 region has the DNA TGTGCCAGTAGTCCCTTCCATGCGTACAATGAGCAGTTCTTC. Protein: CASSPFHAYNEQFF.

This clone was recorded once. This sequence joins TRBV5-5 and TRBJ1-1, with TRBD1 matching over 8 bases. The CDR3 has 12 amino acids. Per germline, CDR1 SGHKS and CDR2 YYEKEE (reference sequence). Unmatched junction bases numbered 5, after V lost 5 bases and J lost 8 bases. CDR3 amino acids: CASSPRDREAFF. The DNA of the CDR3 is TGTGCCAGCAGTCCCCGGGACAGGGAAGCTTTCTTT. Together with reference TRBV5-5 and TRBJ1-1, the CDR3 gives the full variable domain: DAGVTQSPTHLIKTRGQQVTLRCSPISGHKSVSWYQQVLGQGPQFIFQYYEKEERGRGNFPDRFSARQFPNYSSELNVNALLLGDSALYLCASSPRDREAFFGQGTRLTVV.

This clone was picked up a small number of times. The V and J genes are TRBV5-1 and TRBJ1-3; maybe TRBD1 (6 bases). The ends were cut back, 4 bases at V and 12 bases at J, with 14 bases in the middle. Germline V gene data show CDR1 as SGHRS and CDR2 as YFSETQ. The CDR3 covers 12 residues. The CDR3 nucleotides are TGCGCCAGCAGCGGCCAGGAGGACAGCATATATTTT. This gives the protein CASSGQEDSIYF. Combining the CDR3 with reference TRBV5-1 and TRBJ1-3 gives the whole variable domain KAGVTQTPRYLIKTRGQQVTLSCSPISGHRSVSWYQQTPGQGLQFLFEYFSETQRNKGNFPGRFSGRQFSNSRSEMNVSTLELGDSALYLCASSGQEDSIYFGEGSWLTVV.